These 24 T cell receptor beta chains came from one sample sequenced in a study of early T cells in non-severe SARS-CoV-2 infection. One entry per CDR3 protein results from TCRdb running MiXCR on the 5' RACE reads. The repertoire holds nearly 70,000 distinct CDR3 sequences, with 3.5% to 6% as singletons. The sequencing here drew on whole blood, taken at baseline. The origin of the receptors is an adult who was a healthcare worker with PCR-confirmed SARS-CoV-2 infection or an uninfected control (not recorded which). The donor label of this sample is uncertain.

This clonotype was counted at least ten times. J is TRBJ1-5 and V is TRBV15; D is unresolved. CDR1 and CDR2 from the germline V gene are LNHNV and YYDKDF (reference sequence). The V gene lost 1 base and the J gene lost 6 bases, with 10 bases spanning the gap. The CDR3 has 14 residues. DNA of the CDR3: TGTGCCACCAGCAGAGGGGGAACGGGTCAGCCCCAGCATTTT. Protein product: CATSRGGTGQPQHF.

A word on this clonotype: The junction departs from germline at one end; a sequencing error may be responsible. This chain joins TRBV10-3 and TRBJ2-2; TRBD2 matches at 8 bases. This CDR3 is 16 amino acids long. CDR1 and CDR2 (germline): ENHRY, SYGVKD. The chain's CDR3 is CAISEVAGPSTGELFF. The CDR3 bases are TGTGCCATCAGTGAGGTAGCGGGGCCCTCTACCGGGGAGCTTTTTTTT.

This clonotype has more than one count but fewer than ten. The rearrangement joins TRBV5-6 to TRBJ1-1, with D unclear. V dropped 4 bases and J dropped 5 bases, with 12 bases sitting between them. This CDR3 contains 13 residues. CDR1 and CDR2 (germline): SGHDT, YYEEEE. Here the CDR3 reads CASSPTGRTEAFF. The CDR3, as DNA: TGTGCCAGCAGCCCCACTGGGAGGACTGAAGCTTTCTTT.

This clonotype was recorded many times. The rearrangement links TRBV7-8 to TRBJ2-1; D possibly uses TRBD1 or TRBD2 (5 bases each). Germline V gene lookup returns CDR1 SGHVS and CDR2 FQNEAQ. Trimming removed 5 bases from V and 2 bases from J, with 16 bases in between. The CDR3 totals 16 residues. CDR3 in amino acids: CASSRGVPSTYNEQFF. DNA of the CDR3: TGTGCCAGCAGCAGAGGGGTGCCCAGTACCTACAATGAGCAGTTCTTC.

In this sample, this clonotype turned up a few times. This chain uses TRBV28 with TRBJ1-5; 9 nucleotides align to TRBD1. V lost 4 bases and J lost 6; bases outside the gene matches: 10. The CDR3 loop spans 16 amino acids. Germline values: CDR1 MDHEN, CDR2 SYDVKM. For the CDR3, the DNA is TGTGCCAGCAGTTCATACAGGGGGCGCATTGTTCAGCCCCAGCATTTT. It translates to CASSSYRGRIVQPQHF.

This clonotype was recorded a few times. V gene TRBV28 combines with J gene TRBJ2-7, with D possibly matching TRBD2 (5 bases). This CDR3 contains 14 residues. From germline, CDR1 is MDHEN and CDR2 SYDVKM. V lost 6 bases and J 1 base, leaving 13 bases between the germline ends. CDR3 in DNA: TGTGCCAGCAGCCGGGATCCCCTGTCCTACGAGCAGTACTTC. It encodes CASSRDPLSYEQYF.

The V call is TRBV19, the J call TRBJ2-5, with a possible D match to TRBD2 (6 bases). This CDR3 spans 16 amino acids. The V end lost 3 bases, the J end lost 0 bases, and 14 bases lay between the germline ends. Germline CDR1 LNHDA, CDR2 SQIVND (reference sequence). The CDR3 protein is CASSMSTGRYQETQYF. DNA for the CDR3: TGTGCCAGTAGTATGTCCACGGGGAGGTACCAAGAGACCCAGTACTTC.

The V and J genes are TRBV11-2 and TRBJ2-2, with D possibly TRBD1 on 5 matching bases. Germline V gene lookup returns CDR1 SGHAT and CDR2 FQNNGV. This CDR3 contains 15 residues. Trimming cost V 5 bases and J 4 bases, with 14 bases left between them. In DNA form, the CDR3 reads TGTGCCAGCAGCGAGGACACCTGGGGCACCGGGGAGCTGTTTTTT. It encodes CASSEDTWGTGELFF.

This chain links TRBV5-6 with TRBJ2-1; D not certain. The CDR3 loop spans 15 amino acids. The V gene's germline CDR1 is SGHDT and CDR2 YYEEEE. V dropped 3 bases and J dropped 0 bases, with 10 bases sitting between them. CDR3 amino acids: CASSSLKSSYNEQFF. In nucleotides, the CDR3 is TGTGCCAGCAGCTCGCTCAAAAGCTCCTACAATGAGCAGTTCTTC.

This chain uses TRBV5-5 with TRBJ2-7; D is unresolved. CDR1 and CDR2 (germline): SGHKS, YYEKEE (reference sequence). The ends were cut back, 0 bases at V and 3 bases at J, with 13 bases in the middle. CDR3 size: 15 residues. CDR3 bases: TGTGCCAGCAGCTTGGAACAGTGGGATCTCTACGAGCAGTACTTC. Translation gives CASSLEQWDLYEQYF.

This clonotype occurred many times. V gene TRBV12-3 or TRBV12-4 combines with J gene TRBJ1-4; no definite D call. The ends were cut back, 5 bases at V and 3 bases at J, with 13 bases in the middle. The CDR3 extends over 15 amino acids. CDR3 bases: TGTGCCAGCAGTGGATACAGAACCGCTAATGAAAAACTGTTTTTT. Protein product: CASSGYRTANEKLFF.

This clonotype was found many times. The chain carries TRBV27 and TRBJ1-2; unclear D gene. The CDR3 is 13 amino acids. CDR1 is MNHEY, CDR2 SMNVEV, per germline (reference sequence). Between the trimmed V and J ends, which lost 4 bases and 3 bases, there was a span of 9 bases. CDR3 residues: CASSSVRDYGYTF. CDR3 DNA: TGTGCCAGCAGTTCAGTTAGGGACTATGGCTACACCTTC.

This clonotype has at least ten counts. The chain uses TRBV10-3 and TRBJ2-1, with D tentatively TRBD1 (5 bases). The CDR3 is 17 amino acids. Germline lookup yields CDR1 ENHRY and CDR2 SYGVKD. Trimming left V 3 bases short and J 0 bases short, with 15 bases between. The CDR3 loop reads CAISEGSTVLSYNEQFF. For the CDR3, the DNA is TGTGCCATCAGTGAAGGGTCGACAGTCCTCTCCTACAATGAGCAGTTCTTC.

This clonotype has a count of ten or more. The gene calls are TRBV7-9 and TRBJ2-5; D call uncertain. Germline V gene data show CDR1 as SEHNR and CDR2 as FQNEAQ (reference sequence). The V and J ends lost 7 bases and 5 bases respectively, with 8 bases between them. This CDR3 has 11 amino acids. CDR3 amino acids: CASNLFETQYF. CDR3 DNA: TGTGCCAGCAACCTATTTGAGACCCAGTACTTC.

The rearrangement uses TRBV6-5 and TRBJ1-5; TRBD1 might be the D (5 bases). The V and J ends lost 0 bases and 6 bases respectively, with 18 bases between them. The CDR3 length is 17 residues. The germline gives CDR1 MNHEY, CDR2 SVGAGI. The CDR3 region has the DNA TGTGCCAGCAGTTACTCGGCGGGTGGGGCCGAGGTTCAGCCCCAGCATTTT. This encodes CASSYSAGGAEVQPQHF.

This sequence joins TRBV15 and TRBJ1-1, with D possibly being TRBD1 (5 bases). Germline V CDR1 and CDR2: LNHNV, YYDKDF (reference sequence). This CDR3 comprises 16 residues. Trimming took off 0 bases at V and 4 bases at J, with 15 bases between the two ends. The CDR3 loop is CATSREPWGVGTEAFF. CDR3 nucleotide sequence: TGTGCCACCAGCAGAGAGCCCTGGGGGGTAGGCACTGAAGCTTTCTTT.

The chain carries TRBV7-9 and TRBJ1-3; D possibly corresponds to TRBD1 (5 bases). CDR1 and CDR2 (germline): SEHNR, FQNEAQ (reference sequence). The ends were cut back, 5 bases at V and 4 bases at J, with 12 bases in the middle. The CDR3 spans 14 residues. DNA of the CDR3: TGTGCCAGCAGCCCCCTTTGGGGCGGAAACACCATATATTTT. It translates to CASSPLWGGNTIYF.

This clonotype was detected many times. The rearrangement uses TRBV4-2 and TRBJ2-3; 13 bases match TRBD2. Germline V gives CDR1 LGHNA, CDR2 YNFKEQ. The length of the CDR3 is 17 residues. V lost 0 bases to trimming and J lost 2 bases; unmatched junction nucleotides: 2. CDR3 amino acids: CASSQDGTSGVTDTQYF. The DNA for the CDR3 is TGTGCCAGCAGCCAAGACGGGACTAGCGGGGTCACAGATACGCAGTATTTT.

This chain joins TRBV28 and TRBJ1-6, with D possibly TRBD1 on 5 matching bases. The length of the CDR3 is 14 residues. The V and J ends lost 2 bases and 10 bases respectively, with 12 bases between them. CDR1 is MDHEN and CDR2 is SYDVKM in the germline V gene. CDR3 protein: CASSLGGLGSPLHF. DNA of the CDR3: TGTGCCAGCAGTTTAGGGGGGTTAGGGTCACCCCTCCACTTT.

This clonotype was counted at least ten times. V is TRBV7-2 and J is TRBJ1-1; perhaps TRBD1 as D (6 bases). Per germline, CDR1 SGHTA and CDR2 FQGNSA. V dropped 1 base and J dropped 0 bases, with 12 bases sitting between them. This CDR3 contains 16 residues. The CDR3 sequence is CASSLGLGHVNTEAFF. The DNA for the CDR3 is TGTGCCAGCAGCTTAGGATTGGGACACGTGAACACTGAAGCTTTCTTT.

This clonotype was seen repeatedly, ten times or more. The CDR3 here is CASSEMGDTEAFF. For the CDR3, the DNA is TGTGCCAGCAGTGAAATGGGGGACACTGAAGCTTTCTTT. The chain carries TRBV6-1 and TRBJ1-1, with TRBD1 as a possible D gene (5 bases). V shed 2 bases and J shed 3 bases, with 7 bases lying between them. Germline values: CDR1 MNHNS, CDR2 SASEGT. The CDR3 totals 13 residues.

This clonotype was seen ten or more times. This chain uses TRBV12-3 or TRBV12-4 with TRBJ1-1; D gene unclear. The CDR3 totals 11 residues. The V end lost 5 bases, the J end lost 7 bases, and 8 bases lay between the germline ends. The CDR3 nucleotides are TGTGCCAGCAGTCCCGCCCATGAAGCTTTCTTT. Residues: CASSPAHEAFF.

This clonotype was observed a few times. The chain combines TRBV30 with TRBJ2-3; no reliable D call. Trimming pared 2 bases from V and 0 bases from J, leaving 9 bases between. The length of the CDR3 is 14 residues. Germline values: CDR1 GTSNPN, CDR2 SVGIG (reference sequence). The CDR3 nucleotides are TGTGCCTGGAGTCTGTACAGTAGCACAGATACGCAGTATTTT. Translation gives CAWSLYSSTDTQYF. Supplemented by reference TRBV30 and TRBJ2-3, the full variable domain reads SQTIHQWPATLVQPVGSPLSLECTVEGTSNPNLYWYRQAAGRGLQLLFYSVGIGQISSEVPQNLSASRPQDRQFILSSKKLLLSDSGFYLCAWSLYSSTDTQYFGPGTRLTVL.

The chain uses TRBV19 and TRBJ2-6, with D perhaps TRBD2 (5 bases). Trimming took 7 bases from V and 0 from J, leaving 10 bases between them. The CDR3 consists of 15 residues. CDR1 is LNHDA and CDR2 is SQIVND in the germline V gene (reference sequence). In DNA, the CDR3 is TGTGCCAGTATTAATCGGGACTCTGGGGCCAACGTCCTGACTTTC. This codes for CASINRDSGANVLTF.